This paragraph covers one TCR beta chain sequence. This record belongs to a study of control samples from healthy donors and cancer patients. The data were produced by immunoSEQ multiplex PCR, yet TCRdb's version contains in-frame clones alone and is incomplete. This sample yields roughly 400,000 clones, of which 80% to 95% are seen a single time; around 6.4% belongs to the top ten. The specimen was PBMCs. The TCR was taken from a man aged 35-49 years with head and neck cancer.

This CDR3 is CSVESGTRYEQYF. CDR3 nucleotide sequence: TGCAGCGTTGAATCTGGCACCCGATACGAGCAGTACTTC. V is TRBV29-1 and J is TRBJ2-7; D gene ambiguous. Trimming pared 2 bases from V and 4 bases from J, leaving 12 bases between. The germline gives CDR1 SQVTM, CDR2 ANQGSEA. This CDR3 spans 13 amino acids.